These T cell receptor beta chains were read from a single sample in a study of OX40 agonist ivuxolimab in advanced cancers. Clones were sequenced by immunoSEQ multiplex PCR, and TCRdb holds only the in-frame ones, with some missing. Of some 60,000 clones listed, approximately 86% are singletons. The sample was CD4+ or CD8+ T cells sorted from blood, taken in a trial of the OX40 agonist ivuxolimab. These receptors all come from an adult with an advanced solid tumor such as melanoma, head and neck, liver or kidney cancer. Both conserved end residues are part of each CDR3. A D gene is named only where the DNA matches it firmly. Clone size is not always given. Where it is, it says once, few, many or a class for expanded clones.

len: 14; j_gene: TRBJ2-2; v_gene: TRBV9; d_gene: TRBD2; abundance: NA; CDR3aa: CASRLAENTGELFF; CDR3nt: TGTGCCAGCAGACTAGCGGAAAACACCGGGGAGCTGTTTTTT
len: 14; j_gene: TRBJ2-5; v_gene: TRBV19; d_gene: NA; abundance: NA; CDR3aa: CASSKGFDGETQYF; CDR3nt: TGTGCCAGTAGCAAGGGATTCGACGGGGAGACCCAGTACTTC
len: 12; j_gene: TRBJ1-5; v_gene: TRBV19; d_gene: NA; abundance: NA; CDR3aa: CASSIRDQPQHF; CDR3nt: TGTGCCAGTAGTATCAGGGATCAGCCCCAGCATTTT
len: 13; j_gene: TRBJ1-1; v_gene: TRBV14; d_gene: TRBD1; abundance: once; CDR3aa: CASSRTGPTEAFF; CDR3nt: TGTGCCAGCAGCCGGACAGGGCCGACTGAAGCTTTCTTT
len: 12; j_gene: TRBJ2-3; v_gene: TRBV28; d_gene: NA; abundance: many; CDR3aa: CASRGTYPTQYF; CDR3nt: TGTGCCAGCAGGGGGACCTACCCCACGCAGTATTTT
len: 14; j_gene: TRBJ2-2; v_gene: TRBV7-2; d_gene: TRBD1; abundance: NA; CDR3aa: CASREQGNSGELFF; CDR3nt: TGTGCCAGCAGGGAACAGGGGAACTCCGGGGAGCTGTTTTTT
len: 13; j_gene: TRBJ1-6; v_gene: TRBV28; d_gene: NA; abundance: NA; CDR3aa: CATVGSPNSPLHF; CDR3nt: TGTGCCACGGTAGGGTCCCCTAATTCACCCCTCCACTTT
len: 15; j_gene: TRBJ2-1; v_gene: TRBV5-1; d_gene: NA; abundance: once; CDR3aa: CASSRGDLTFNEQFF; CDR3nt: TGCGCCAGCAGCAGGGGGGACCTGACGTTTAATGAGCAGTTCTTC
len: 15; j_gene: TRBJ2-3; v_gene: TRBV11-2; d_gene: TRBD2; abundance: NA; CDR3aa: CASSLIGEGTDTQYF; CDR3nt: TGTGCCAGCAGCTTAATCGGGGAGGGGACAGATACGCAGTATTTT
len: 15; j_gene: TRBJ1-5; v_gene: TRBV11-2; d_gene: NA; abundance: NA; CDR3aa: CASSPAGRGSQPQHF; CDR3nt: TGTGCCAGCAGCCCAGCCGGTCGGGGTAGCCAGCCCCAGCATTTT
len: 13; j_gene: TRBJ2-5; v_gene: TRBV28; d_gene: NA; abundance: NA; CDR3aa: CASSFSDEETQYF; CDR3nt: TGTGCCAGCAGTTTTTCTGATGAGGAGACCCAGTACTTC
len: 12; j_gene: TRBJ1-1; v_gene: TRBV5-1; d_gene: NA; abundance: NA; CDR3aa: CASSLRGNEAFF; CDR3nt: TGCGCCAGCAGCTTAAGGGGGAATGAAGCTTTCTTT
len: 13; j_gene: TRBJ1-4; v_gene: TRBV25-1; d_gene: NA; abundance: NA; CDR3aa: CASSEDPDVKLFF; CDR3nt: TGTGCCAGCAGTGAAGACCCCGACGTAAAACTGTTTTTT
len: 17; j_gene: TRBJ1-4; v_gene: TRBV28; d_gene: TRBD1; abundance: NA; CDR3aa: CASSPWPRTGLDEKLFF; CDR3nt: TGTGCCAGCAGCCCGTGGCCGAGGACAGGGCTAGATGAAAAACTGTTTTTT
len: 15; j_gene: TRBJ1-3; v_gene: TRBV5-1; d_gene: NA; abundance: NA; CDR3aa: CASSSTGNSGNTIYF; CDR3nt: TGCGCCAGCAGCTCGACTGGGAACTCTGGAAACACCATATATTTT
len: 16; j_gene: TRBJ2-1; v_gene: TRBV5-6; d_gene: TRBD2; abundance: NA; CDR3aa: CASSLVAGGGYNEQFF; CDR3nt: TGTGCCAGCAGCTTGGTGGCAGGCGGGGGGTACAATGAGCAGTTCTTC
len: 16; j_gene: TRBJ2-2; v_gene: TRBV19; d_gene: NA; abundance: NA; CDR3aa: CASIDLGGVKAGELFF; CDR3nt: TGTGCCTCGATCGACTTGGGGGGTGTGAAAGCCGGGGAGCTGTTTTTT
len: 13; j_gene: TRBJ2-7; v_gene: TRBV5-1; d_gene: NA; abundance: NA; CDR3aa: CASSLGSGIEQYF; CDR3nt: TGCGCCAGCAGCTTGGGGTCCGGGATCGAGCAGTACTTC
len: 15; j_gene: TRBJ2-1; v_gene: TRBV11-2; d_gene: NA; abundance: few; CDR3aa: CASSPDRQGSNEQFF; CDR3nt: TGTGCCAGCAGCCCCGACAGGCAAGGGTCCAATGAGCAGTTCTTC
len: 12; j_gene: TRBJ1-5; v_gene: TRBV6-6; d_gene: NA; abundance: NA; CDR3aa: CASSSGGQPQHF; CDR3nt: TGTGCCAGCAGTTCCGGTGGACAGCCCCAGCATTTT
len: 16; j_gene: TRBJ1-3; v_gene: TRBV7-8; d_gene: NA; abundance: NA; CDR3aa: CASRLSPLSSGNTIYF; CDR3nt: TGTGCCAGCAGATTGAGCCCGTTGAGCTCTGGAAACACCATATATTTT
len: 14; j_gene: TRBJ1-2; v_gene: TRBV6-5; d_gene: NA; abundance: NA; CDR3aa: CASSYGRLNYGYTF; CDR3nt: TGTGCCAGCAGTTACGGCAGGCTTAACTATGGCTACACCTTC
len: 14; j_gene: TRBJ1-2; v_gene: TRBV2; d_gene: NA; abundance: NA; CDR3aa: CASSLGGAGYGYTF; CDR3nt: TGTGCCAGCAGTTTGGGGGGCGCGGGCTATGGCTACACCTTC
len: 14; j_gene: TRBJ1-5; v_gene: TRBV2; d_gene: NA; abundance: NA; CDR3aa: CASRSGPLNQPQHF; CDR3nt: TGTGCCAGCAGGTCTGGGCCCCTAAATCAGCCCCAGCATTTT
len: 14; j_gene: TRBJ1-1; v_gene: TRBV7-8; d_gene: TRBD1; abundance: once; CDR3aa: CASSGRQGASEAFF; CDR3nt: TGTGCCAGCAGCGGCCGACAGGGTGCCTCTGAAGCTTTCTTT
len: 13; j_gene: TRBJ1-2; v_gene: TRBV28; d_gene: NA; abundance: NA; CDR3aa: CASRGGQGYGYTF; CDR3nt: TGTGCCAGCAGAGGGGGGCAGGGCTATGGCTACACCTTC
len: 13; j_gene: TRBJ1-1; v_gene: TRBV5-1; d_gene: NA; abundance: few; CDR3aa: CASSLGMNTEAFF; CDR3nt: TGCGCCAGCAGCTTGGGGATGAACACTGAAGCTTTCTTT
len: 16; j_gene: TRBJ1-5; v_gene: TRBV4-1; d_gene: NA; abundance: once; CDR3aa: CASSPATAGSNQPQHF; CDR3nt: TGCGCCAGCAGCCCTGCCACGGCAGGGAGCAATCAGCCCCAGCATTTT
len: 14; j_gene: TRBJ1-1; v_gene: TRBV29-1; d_gene: NA; abundance: NA; CDR3aa: CSARGRNLNTEAFF; CDR3nt: TGCAGCGCCAGAGGCCGGAACCTGAACACTGAAGCTTTCTTT
len: 14; j_gene: TRBJ2-2; v_gene: TRBV6-5; d_gene: NA; abundance: NA; CDR3aa: CASSYSRPTGELFF; CDR3nt: TGTGCCAGCAGTTACTCCAGGCCTACCGGGGAGCTGTTTTTT
len: 13; j_gene: TRBJ1-5; v_gene: TRBV6-5; d_gene: NA; abundance: NA; CDR3aa: CASSLRSNQPQHF; CDR3nt: TGTGCCAGCAGTCTCCGTTCGAATCAGCCCCAGCATTTT
len: 15; j_gene: TRBJ1-6; v_gene: TRBV4-1; d_gene: NA; abundance: NA; CDR3aa: CASSQRDPLLAPLHF; CDR3nt: TGCGCCAGCAGCCAAAGGGACCCCTTATTGGCACCCCTCCACTTT
len: 16; j_gene: TRBJ1-4; v_gene: TRBV7-6; d_gene: NA; abundance: NA; CDR3aa: CASSSRNPALDEKLFF; CDR3nt: TGTGCCAGCAGCTCCAGAAACCCCGCCCTTGATGAAAAACTGTTTTTT
len: 13; j_gene: TRBJ1-2; v_gene: TRBV6-5; d_gene: NA; abundance: NA; CDR3aa: CASSSLGARGYTF; CDR3nt: TGTGCCAGCAGTTCTTTGGGGGCGAGGGGCTACACCTTC
len: 18; j_gene: TRBJ1-3; v_gene: TRBV5-1; d_gene: TRBD1; abundance: NA; CDR3aa: CASSRPQGDSSSGNTIYF; CDR3nt: TGCGCCAGCAGCAGACCACAGGGGGATTCCTCCTCTGGAAACACCATATATTTT
len: 14; j_gene: TRBJ1-2; v_gene: TRBV7-2; d_gene: TRBD1; abundance: few; CDR3aa: CASSLGYRGEGYTF; CDR3nt: TGTGCCAGCAGCTTAGGCTACAGGGGTGAGGGCTACACCTTC
len: 15; j_gene: TRBJ1-2; v_gene: TRBV19; d_gene: TRBD1; abundance: NA; CDR3aa: CASSIWGQGHYGYTF; CDR3nt: TGTGCCAGTAGTATTTGGGGACAGGGACACTATGGCTACACCTTC
len: 10; j_gene: TRBJ1-1; v_gene: TRBV11-2; d_gene: NA; abundance: NA; CDR3aa: CASSSTRAFF; CDR3nt: TGTGCCAGCAGCTCAACCCGAGCTTTCTTT
len: 15; j_gene: TRBJ2-3; v_gene: TRBV6-1; d_gene: TRBD2; abundance: NA; CDR3aa: CASSVDGGYTDTQYF; CDR3nt: TGTGCCAGCAGTGTAGACGGGGGGTACACAGATACGCAGTATTTT
len: 15; j_gene: TRBJ2-2; v_gene: TRBV5-1; d_gene: NA; abundance: NA; CDR3aa: CASTGNRGNTGELFF; CDR3nt: TGCGCCAGCACGGGGAATAGGGGAAACACCGGGGAGCTGTTTTTT
len: 16; j_gene: TRBJ1-3; v_gene: TRBV5-1; d_gene: NA; abundance: NA; CDR3aa: CASSPEPQGRGNTIYF; CDR3nt: TGCGCCAGCAGCCCGGAGCCCCAGGGGCGAGGAAACACCATATATTTT
len: 14; j_gene: TRBJ1-1; v_gene: TRBV6-6; d_gene: NA; abundance: NA; CDR3aa: CASSSPAMNTEAFF; CDR3nt: TGTGCCAGCAGTTCACCCGCCATGAACACTGAAGCTTTCTTT
len: 14; j_gene: TRBJ1-4; v_gene: TRBV5-1; d_gene: NA; abundance: NA; CDR3aa: CASSQNRANEKLFF; CDR3nt: TGCGCCAGCAGCCAAAACAGGGCTAATGAAAAACTGTTTTTT
len: 15; j_gene: TRBJ1-5; v_gene: TRBV30; d_gene: NA; abundance: few; CDR3aa: CAWKPSRAPNQPQHF; CDR3nt: TGTGCCTGGAAACCGAGCAGGGCCCCTAATCAGCCCCAGCATTTT
len: 13; j_gene: TRBJ2-5; v_gene: TRBV9; d_gene: NA; abundance: few; CDR3aa: CASSSRDRGSQYF; CDR3nt: TGTGCCAGCAGCTCCCGTGATCGAGGGTCCCAGTACTTC
len: 14; j_gene: TRBJ2-5; v_gene: TRBV7-2; d_gene: NA; abundance: NA; CDR3aa: CASTRFPGAETQYF; CDR3nt: TGTGCCAGCACCCGTTTTCCGGGGGCGGAGACCCAGTACTTC
len: 14; j_gene: TRBJ1-2; v_gene: TRBV9; d_gene: NA; abundance: once; CDR3aa: CASSDPTGIHGYTF; CDR3nt: TGTGCCAGCAGCGACCCGACGGGGATCCATGGCTACACCTTC
len: 14; j_gene: TRBJ1-2; v_gene: TRBV10-3; d_gene: NA; abundance: NA; CDR3aa: CAISLGGLAYGYTF; CDR3nt: TGTGCCATCAGCCTCGGGGGCCTTGCTTATGGCTACACCTTC
len: 18; j_gene: TRBJ1-4; v_gene: TRBV10-1; d_gene: NA; abundance: NA; CDR3aa: CASSESSVRGEIGEKLFF; CDR3nt: TGCGCCAGCAGTGAGTCTTCCGTCAGGGGAGAGATCGGAGAAAAACTGTTTTTT
len: 14; j_gene: TRBJ1-1; v_gene: TRBV5-5; d_gene: NA; abundance: NA; CDR3aa: CASSLEGRRTEAFF; CDR3nt: TGTGCCAGCAGCTTGGAAGGGAGGAGAACTGAAGCTTTCTTT
len: 11; j_gene: TRBJ1-1; v_gene: TRBV20-1; d_gene: NA; abundance: few; CDR3aa: CSAPGGTEAFF; CDR3nt: TGCAGTGCCCCCGGGGGAACTGAAGCTTTCTTT
len: 14; j_gene: TRBJ1-5; v_gene: TRBV2; d_gene: TRBD1; abundance: NA; CDR3aa: CASSPQGAGQPQHF; CDR3nt: TGTGCCAGCAGTCCCCAGGGGGCGGGACAGCCCCAGCATTTT